This T cell receptor (beta chain) was identified during a study of blood T cell repertoires in COVID-19. Study at large: Nucleic acid was either cDNA or gDNA, and it came from T cells, B-cell-depleted T cells, or PBMCs.

V lost 5 bases to trimming and J lost 1 base; unmatched junction nucleotides: 7. The germline V gene has CDR1 MNHEY and CDR2 SVGAGI. This CDR3 spans 15 amino acids. In the original processing: By means of reference gene primer amplification, nucleated cell counts were estimated. Profiled with immunoSEQ multiplex PCR; TCRdb holds only in-frame clones, not every one. D and trimming come from the DNA, and the V and J calls and clone size come from that table. The sample holds more than 25,000 clones; less than 90% are singletons and the top ten take approximately 24%. This clone occurred once. The gene calls are TRBV6-5 and TRBJ1-1; 7 nucleotides match TRBD1. Material: peripheral blood. The sequence came from a human donor with active COVID-19. The donor label of this sample is uncertain. CDR3 in amino acids: CASSNPRTGNTEAFF. Here the CDR3 DNA reads TGTGCCAGCAGTAACCCCAGGACAGGGAACACTGAAGCTTTCTTT.